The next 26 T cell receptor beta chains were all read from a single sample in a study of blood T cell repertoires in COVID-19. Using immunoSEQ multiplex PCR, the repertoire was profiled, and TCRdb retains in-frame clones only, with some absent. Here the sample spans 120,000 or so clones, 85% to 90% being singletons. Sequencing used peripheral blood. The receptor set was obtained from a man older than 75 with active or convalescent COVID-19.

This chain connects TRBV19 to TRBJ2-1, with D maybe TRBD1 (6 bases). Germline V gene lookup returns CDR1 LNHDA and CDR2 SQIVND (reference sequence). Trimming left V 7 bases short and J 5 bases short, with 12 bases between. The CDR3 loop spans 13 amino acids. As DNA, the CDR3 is TGTGCCAGTACCCCTGGACAGAACAATGAGCAGTTCTTC. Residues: CASTPGQNNEQFF.

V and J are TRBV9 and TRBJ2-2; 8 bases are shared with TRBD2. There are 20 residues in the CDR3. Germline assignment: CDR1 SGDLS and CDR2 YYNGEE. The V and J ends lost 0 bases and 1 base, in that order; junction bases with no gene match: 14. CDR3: CASSVAARPRLAGNTGELFF. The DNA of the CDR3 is TGTGCCAGCAGCGTAGCGGCCCGGCCGCGGCTAGCGGGGAACACCGGGGAGCTGTTTTTT.

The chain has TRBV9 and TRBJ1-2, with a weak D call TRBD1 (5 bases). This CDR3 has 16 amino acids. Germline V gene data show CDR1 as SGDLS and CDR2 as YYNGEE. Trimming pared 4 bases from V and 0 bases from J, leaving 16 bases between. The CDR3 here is CASSPGLPITNYGYTF. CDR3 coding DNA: TGTGCCAGCAGCCCGGGACTCCCGATAACTAACTATGGCTACACCTTC.

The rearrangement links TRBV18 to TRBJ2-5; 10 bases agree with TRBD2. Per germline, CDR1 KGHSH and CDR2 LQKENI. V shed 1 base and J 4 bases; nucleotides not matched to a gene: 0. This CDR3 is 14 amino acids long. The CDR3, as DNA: TGTGCCAGCTCACCACTAGCGGGAGGAGAGACCCAGTACTTC. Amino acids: CASSPLAGGETQYF.

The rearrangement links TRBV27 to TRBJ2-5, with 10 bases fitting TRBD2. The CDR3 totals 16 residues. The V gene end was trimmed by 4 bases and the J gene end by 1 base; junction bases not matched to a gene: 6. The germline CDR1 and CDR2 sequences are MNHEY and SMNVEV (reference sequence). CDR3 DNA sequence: TGTGCCAGCAGTTCCCGGACTAGCGGAATCCAAGAGACCCAGTACTTC. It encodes CASSSRTSGIQETQYF.

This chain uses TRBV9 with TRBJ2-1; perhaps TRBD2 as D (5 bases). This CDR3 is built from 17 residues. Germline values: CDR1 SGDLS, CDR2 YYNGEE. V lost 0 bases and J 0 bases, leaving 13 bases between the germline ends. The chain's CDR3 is CASSVAQRPSSYNEQFF. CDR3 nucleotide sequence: TGTGCCAGCAGCGTAGCCCAGCGGCCTAGCTCCTACAATGAGCAGTTCTTC.

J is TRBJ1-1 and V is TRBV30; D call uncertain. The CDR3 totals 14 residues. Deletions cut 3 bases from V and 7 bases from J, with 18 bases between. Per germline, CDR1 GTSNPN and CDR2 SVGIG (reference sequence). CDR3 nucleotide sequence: TGTGCCTGGAGCCGAGAGTGGAGCTTTGGTGAAGCTTTCTTT. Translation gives CAWSREWSFGEAFF.

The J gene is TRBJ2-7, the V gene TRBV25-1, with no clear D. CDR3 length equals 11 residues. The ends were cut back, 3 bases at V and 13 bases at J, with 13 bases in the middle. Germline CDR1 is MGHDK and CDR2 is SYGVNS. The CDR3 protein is CASSDWPELYF. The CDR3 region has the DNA TGTGCCAGCAGTGACTGGCCGGAGTTATACTTC.

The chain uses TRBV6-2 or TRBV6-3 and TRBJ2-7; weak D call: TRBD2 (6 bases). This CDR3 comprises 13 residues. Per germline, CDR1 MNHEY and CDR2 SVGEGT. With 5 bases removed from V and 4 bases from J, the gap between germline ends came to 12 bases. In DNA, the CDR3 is TGTGCCAGCAGTGGCGGGAATAGATACGAGCAGTACTTC. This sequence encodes CASSGGNRYEQYF.

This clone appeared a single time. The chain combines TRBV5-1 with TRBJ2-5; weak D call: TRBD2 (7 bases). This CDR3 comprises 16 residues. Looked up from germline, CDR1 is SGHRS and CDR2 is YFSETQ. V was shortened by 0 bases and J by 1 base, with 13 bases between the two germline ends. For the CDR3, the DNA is TGCGCCAGCAGCTTGGTAGGCGGGGGCCGCCAAGAGACCCAGTACTTC. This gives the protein CASSLVGGGRQETQYF.

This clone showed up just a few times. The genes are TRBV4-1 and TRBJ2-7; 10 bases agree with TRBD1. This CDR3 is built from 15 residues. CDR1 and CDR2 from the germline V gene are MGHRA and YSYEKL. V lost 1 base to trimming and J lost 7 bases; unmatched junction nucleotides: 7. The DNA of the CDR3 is TGCGCCAGCAGCCAAGTCGGGACAGGGGATCGGGAGCAGTACTTC. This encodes CASSQVGTGDREQYF.

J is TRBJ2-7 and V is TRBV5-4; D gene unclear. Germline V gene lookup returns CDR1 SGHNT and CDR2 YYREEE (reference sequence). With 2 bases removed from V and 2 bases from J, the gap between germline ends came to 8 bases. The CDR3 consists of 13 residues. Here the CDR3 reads CASSFGPTYEQYF. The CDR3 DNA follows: TGTGCCAGCAGCTTTGGTCCTACCTACGAGCAGTACTTC.

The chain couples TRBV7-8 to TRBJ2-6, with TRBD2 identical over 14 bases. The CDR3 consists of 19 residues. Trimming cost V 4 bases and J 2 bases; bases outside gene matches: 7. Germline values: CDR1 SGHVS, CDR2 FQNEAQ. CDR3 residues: CASSYRRLAGGPGANVLTF. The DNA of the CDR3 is TGTGCCAGCAGCTACAGGAGACTAGCGGGGGGGCCTGGGGCCAACGTCCTGACTTTC.

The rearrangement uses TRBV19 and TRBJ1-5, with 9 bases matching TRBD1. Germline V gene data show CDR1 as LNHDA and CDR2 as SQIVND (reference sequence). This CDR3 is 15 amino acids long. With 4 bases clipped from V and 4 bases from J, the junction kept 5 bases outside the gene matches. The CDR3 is CASSTPGQGNQPQHF. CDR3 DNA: TGTGCCAGTAGTACCCCGGGACAGGGAAATCAGCCCCAGCATTTT.

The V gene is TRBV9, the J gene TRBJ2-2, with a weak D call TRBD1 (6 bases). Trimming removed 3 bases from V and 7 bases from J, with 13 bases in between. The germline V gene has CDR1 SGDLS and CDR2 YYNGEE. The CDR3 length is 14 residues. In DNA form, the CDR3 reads TGTGCCAGCAGCGCAGACAGGACCTACGGGGAGCTGTTTTTT. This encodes CASSADRTYGELFF.

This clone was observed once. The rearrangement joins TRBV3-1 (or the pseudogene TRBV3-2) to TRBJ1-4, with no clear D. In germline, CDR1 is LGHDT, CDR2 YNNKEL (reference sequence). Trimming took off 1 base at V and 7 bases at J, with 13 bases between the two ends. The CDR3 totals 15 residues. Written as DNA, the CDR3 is TGTGCCAGCAGCCAAGCGGCACTTGAGGGTGAAAAACTGTTTTTT. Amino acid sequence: CASSQAALEGEKLFF.

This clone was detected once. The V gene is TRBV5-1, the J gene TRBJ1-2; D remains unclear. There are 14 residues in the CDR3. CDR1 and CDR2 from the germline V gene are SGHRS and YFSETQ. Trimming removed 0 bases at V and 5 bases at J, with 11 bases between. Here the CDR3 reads CASSLAEFAYGYTF. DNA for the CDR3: TGCGCCAGCAGCTTGGCCGAGTTCGCTTATGGCTACACCTTC.

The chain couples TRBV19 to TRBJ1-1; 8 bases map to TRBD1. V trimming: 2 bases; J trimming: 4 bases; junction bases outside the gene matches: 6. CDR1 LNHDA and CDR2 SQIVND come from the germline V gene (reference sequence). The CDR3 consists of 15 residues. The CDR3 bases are TGTGCCAGTAGTATAAACCCAGGGGGCCCCACTGAAGCTTTCTTT. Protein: CASSINPGGPTEAFF.

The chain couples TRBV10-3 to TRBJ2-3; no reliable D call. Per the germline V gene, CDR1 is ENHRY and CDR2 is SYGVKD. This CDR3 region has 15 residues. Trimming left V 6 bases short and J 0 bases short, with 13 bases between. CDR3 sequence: CAIRPTSTSTDTQYF. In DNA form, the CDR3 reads TGTGCCATCAGGCCGACATCCACTAGCACAGATACGCAGTATTTT.

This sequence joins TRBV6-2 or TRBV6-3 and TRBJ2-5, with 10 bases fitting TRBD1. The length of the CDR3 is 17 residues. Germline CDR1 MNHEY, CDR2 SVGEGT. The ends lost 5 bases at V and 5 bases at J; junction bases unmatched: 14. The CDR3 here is CASSTRAGQGFGETQYF. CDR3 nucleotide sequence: TGTGCCAGCAGTACCCGGGCGGGACAGGGGTTTGGGGAGACCCAGTACTTC.

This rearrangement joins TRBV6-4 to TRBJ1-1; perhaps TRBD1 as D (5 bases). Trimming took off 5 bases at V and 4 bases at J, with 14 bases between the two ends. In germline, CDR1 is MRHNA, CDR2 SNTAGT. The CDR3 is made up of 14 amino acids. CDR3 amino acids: CASSPNPGVTEAFF. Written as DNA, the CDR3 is TGTGCCAGCAGTCCAAATCCGGGGGTCACTGAAGCTTTCTTT.

Here the CDR3 reads CASSQEPGLAIADTQYF. CDR3 nucleotides: TGTGCCAGCAGCCAAGAGCCGGGACTAGCTATCGCAGATACGCAGTATTTT. The chain recombines TRBV14 with TRBJ2-3; TRBD2 matches at 9 bases. V lost 0 bases and J lost 4; bases outside the gene matches: 8. This CDR3 region has 17 residues. Germline CDR1 is SGHDN and CDR2 is FVKESK.

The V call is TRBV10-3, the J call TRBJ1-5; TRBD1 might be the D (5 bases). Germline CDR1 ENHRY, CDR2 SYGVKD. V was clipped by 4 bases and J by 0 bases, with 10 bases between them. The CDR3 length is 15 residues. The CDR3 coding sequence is TGTGCCATCAGTGCCGCGGGGGATAGCAATCAGCCCCAGCATTTT. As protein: CAISAAGDSNQPQHF.

In DNA, the CDR3 is TGTGCCAGCTCACCCTCGGGACAGTCTAACTATGGCTACACCTTC. Translated, it gives CASSPSGQSNYGYTF. The V call is TRBV18, the J call TRBJ1-2; 7 bases align to TRBD1. CDR3 length: 15 amino acids. Germline V gene data show CDR1 as KGHSH and CDR2 as LQKENI. V was clipped by 3 bases and J by 0 bases; unmatched bases: 4.

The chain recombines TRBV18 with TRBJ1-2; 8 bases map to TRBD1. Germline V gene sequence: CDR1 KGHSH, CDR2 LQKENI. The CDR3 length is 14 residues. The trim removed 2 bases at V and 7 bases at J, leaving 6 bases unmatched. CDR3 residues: CASSPSRQGSGYTF. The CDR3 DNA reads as TGTGCCAGCTCACCATCCCGACAGGGGAGTGGCTACACCTTC.

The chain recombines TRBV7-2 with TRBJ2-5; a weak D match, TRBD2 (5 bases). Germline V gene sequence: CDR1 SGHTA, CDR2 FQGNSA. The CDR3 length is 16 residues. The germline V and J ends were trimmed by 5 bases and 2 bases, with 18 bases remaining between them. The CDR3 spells CASSLNARAAQETQYF. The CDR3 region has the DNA TGTGCCAGCAGCCTAAATGCGAGGGCAGCGCAAGAGACCCAGTACTTC.